This TCR beta chain appears in the sequencing data of a study of cytomegalovirus exposure and HLA in healthy donors. On the study more broadly: The Caucasian-associated ancestry cluster contained 81% of the roughly 390 genotyped donors.

Researchers ran the PCR with 60 Vbeta and 13 Jbeta primers. Clones were read by immunoSEQ multiplex PCR, and TCRdb kept only the in-frame ones, dropping some. The profile shows 160,000 or so clones, approximately 84% of them singletons. With regard to this clone: The antigen is unknown.

Germline V gives CDR1 MDHEN, CDR2 SYDVKM. V lost 8 bases to trimming and J lost 2 bases, with 7 bases between them. This CDR3 region has 12 residues. Study-level findings and limits: Follow-up analysis found HLA locus-dependent TCR association rates, highest for DRB1 and lowest for HLA-C. High specificity and sensitivity for cytomegalovirus status were reported for the classifier.

Regarding donors, all were healthy bone marrow donors. The chain recombines TRBV28 with TRBJ2-1; perhaps TRBD2 as D (5 bases). This clonotype was sampled from a woman aged 18-29 years in good health and CMV-seronegative. Sequencing was done on a sample of PBMCs. Here the CDR3 reads CASGSAYNEQFF. The CDR3, as DNA: TGTGCCAGCGGGAGTGCCTACAATGAGCAGTTCTTC.